Presented here are 18 T cell receptor beta chains from one specimen sequenced in a study of response to subunit inactivated influenza vaccine. TCRdb passed the RT-PCR reads through MiXCR, listing each CDR3 protein once. The sample records about 780,000 distinct CDR3 sequences, around 20% being singletons. The specimen was PBMCs from blood, collected about 5 days after vaccination. The source of these receptors is a man between 45 and 60 years old who received an inactivated influenza vaccine.

This clonotype was detected only a few times. The V gene is TRBV15, the J gene TRBJ1-5; D is undetermined. The germline V gene has CDR1 LNHNV and CDR2 YYDKDF (reference sequence). V dropped 3 bases and J dropped 9 bases, with 9 bases sitting between them. This CDR3 has 12 amino acids. The CDR3 coding sequence is TGTGCCACCAGCAGCGTCGATTGGCCCCAGCATTTT. Residues: CATSSVDWPQHF.

There are a few counts of this clonotype. The chain uses TRBV7-9 and TRBJ2-3; TRBD1 matches at 7 bases. The CDR3 spans 13 residues. Germline CDR1 reads SEHNR; CDR2 reads FQNEAQ (reference sequence). The V segment lost 2 bases and the J segment 8 bases; nucleotides outside the gene matches: 4. The CDR3 DNA reads as TGTGCCAGCAGCTTACCGGGACAGAGTACGCAGTATTTT. Translating gives CASSLPGQSTQYF.

The chain combines TRBV5-1 with TRBJ2-3; D is undetermined. CDR1 is SGHRS, CDR2 YFSETQ, per germline. The V gene lost 1 base and the J gene lost 1 base, with 10 bases spanning the gap. The CDR3 has 15 amino acids. CDR3 in amino acids: CASSLIPSGTDTQYF. The CDR3 nucleotides read TGCGCCAGCAGCTTGATCCCCTCGGGCACAGATACGCAGTATTTT. The whole variable domain, remainder taken from reference TRBV5-1 and TRBJ2-3, is KAGVTQTPRYLIKTRGQQVTLSCSPISGHRSVSWYQQTPGQGLQFLFEYFSETQRNKGNFPGRFSGRQFSNSRSEMNVSTLELGDSALYLCASSLIPSGTDTQYFGPGTRLTVL.

This clonotype was seen repeatedly, ten times or more. The rearrangement uses TRBV12-3 or TRBV12-4 and TRBJ2-1, with 9 bases aligning to TRBD2. J gave up 4 bases and V 3 bases, and 7 bases lay outside the gene matches. The CDR3 has 16 amino acids. The CDR3 DNA reads TGTGCCAGCAGTTTTAGTCTGGCGGGAGGGTACAATGAGCAGTTCTTC. Protein sequence: CASSFSLAGGYNEQFF.

This clonotype was detected only a few times. This rearrangement joins TRBV5-1 to TRBJ2-5, with D perhaps being TRBD1 or TRBD2 (5 bases each). The V end lost 0 bases, the J end lost 2 bases, and 11 bases lay between the germline ends. CDR1 is SGHRS and CDR2 is YFSETQ in the germline V gene. The length of the CDR3 is 15 residues. This chain's CDR3 is CASSLGRELQETQYF. In nucleotides, the CDR3 is TGCGCCAGCAGCTTGGGCAGGGAGCTACAAGAGACCCAGTACTTC.

The rearrangement joins TRBV7-3 to TRBJ2-1; 10 bases align to TRBD1. V dropped 5 bases and J dropped 6; count of bases not matched to a gene: 7. This CDR3 spans 15 amino acids. Germline assignment: CDR1 SGHTA and CDR2 FQGTGA. In DNA, the CDR3 is TGTGCCAGCAGCCTCGGACAGGGGGAAGGCAATGAGCAGTTCTTC. Translating gives CASSLGQGEGNEQFF.

The chain has TRBV10-3 and TRBJ2-1; 8 bases match TRBD2. J gave up 7 bases and V 7 bases, and 6 bases lay outside the gene matches. The germline CDR1 and CDR2 sequences are ENHRY and SYGVKD. CDR3 length equals 13 residues. The CDR3 here is CAIKTGGLNEQFF. CDR3 nucleotides: TGTGCCATCAAGACGGGGGGGCTTAATGAGCAGTTCTTC.

CDR3 sequence reads: CASSTSGVATGELFF. The CDR3 DNA is TGTGCCAGCAGTACTAGCGGGGTTGCCACCGGGGAGCTGTTTTTT. The gene calls are TRBV12-3 or TRBV12-4 and TRBJ2-2; TRBD2 matches at 10 bases. V was pared by 5 bases and J by 4 bases, with 4 bases of the junction left unmatched. This CDR3 spans 15 amino acids.

The chain recombines TRBV6-6 with TRBJ2-3; D gene ambiguous. The length of the CDR3 is 13 residues. Trimming stripped 2 bases from V and 1 base from J, with 4 bases between. Germline loops: CDR1 MNHNY, CDR2 SVGAGI (reference sequence). The CDR3, as DNA: TGTGCCAGCAGTTACCCGGGCACAGATACGCAGTATTTT. It encodes CASSYPGTDTQYF.

The chain employs TRBV7-8 and TRBJ2-4, with D perhaps TRBD2 (5 bases). The CDR3 length is 13 residues. The V gene's germline CDR1 is SGHVS and CDR2 FQNEAQ. The ends were cut back, 5 bases at V and 9 bases at J, with 14 bases in the middle. The CDR3 nucleotides read TGTGCCAGCAGCCTCATCCCGGAGGCCATTCAGTACTTC. Translation: CASSLIPEAIQYF.

This clonotype was observed a handful of times. This chain links TRBV7-2 with TRBJ2-5; TRBD1 or TRBD2 may be the D gene (5 bases each). This CDR3 comprises 14 residues. Germline V gene lookup returns CDR1 SGHTA and CDR2 FQGNSA. V was trimmed by 4 bases and J by 2 bases, leaving 11 bases between them. The CDR3 region has the DNA TGTGCCAGCAGCTATGGGGGACCTCAAGAGACCCAGTACTTC. This gives the protein CASSYGGPQETQYF. Drawing the rest from reference TRBV7-2 and TRBJ2-5, the complete variable domain is GAGVSQSPSNKVTEKGKDVELRCDPISGHTALYWYRQSLGQGLEFLIYFQGNSAPDKSGLPSDRFSAERTGGSVSTLTIQRTQQEDSAVYLCASSYGGPQETQYFGPGTRLLVL.

The table lists this clonotype with a count of one. The chain recombines TRBV30 with TRBJ2-7; perhaps D is TRBD1 or TRBD2 (5 bases each). The CDR3 has 17 amino acids. V lost 0 bases, J lost 7 bases, and 25 bases lay in between. Per the germline V gene, CDR1 is GTSNPN and CDR2 is SVGIG (reference sequence). The CDR3 loop is CAWSVWLRAGTGREQYF. In DNA form, the CDR3 reads TGTGCCTGGAGTGTATGGTTAAGGGCCGGGACGGGAAGGGAGCAGTACTTC.

CDR3 sequence reads: CSGSQGAGGYGYTF. The CDR3, as DNA: TGCAGTGGCTCACAGGGGGCGGGTGGCTATGGCTACACCTTC. The chain combines TRBV20-1 with TRBJ1-2; the match to TRBD1 covers 9 bases. Germline-derived CDR1 and CDR2 are DFQATT and SNEGSKA (reference sequence). The trim removed 7 bases at V and 4 bases at J, leaving 10 bases unmatched. The CDR3 runs 14 residues.

The chain couples TRBV5-6 to TRBJ2-5; D gene ambiguous. V was pared by 0 bases and J by 5 bases, with 17 bases between. Germline V gives CDR1 SGHDT, CDR2 YYEEEE. This CDR3 comprises 16 residues. CDR3 residues: CASSLGGSHMVETQYF. As DNA, the CDR3 is TGTGCCAGCAGCTTGGGTGGTAGCCATATGGTGGAGACCCAGTACTTC.

The V and J genes are TRBV6-2 or TRBV6-3 and TRBJ2-7; D might be TRBD2 (6 bases). Germline V gene sequence: CDR1 MNHEY, CDR2 SVGEGT. The CDR3 runs to 14 residues. Deletions cut 6 bases from V and 2 bases from J, with 14 bases between. The CDR3 is CASRTSGLTYEQYF. The CDR3 DNA follows: TGTGCCAGCAGAACGAGCGGGCTAACCTACGAGCAGTACTTC.

The chain combines TRBV28 with TRBJ2-7, with TRBD2 matching over 9 bases. There are 15 residues in the CDR3. V was clipped by 6 bases and J by 3 bases; unmatched bases: 9. CDR1 is MDHEN, CDR2 SYDVKM, per germline. The CDR3 spells CASRSQREALYEQYF. The CDR3 bases are TGTGCCAGCAGATCCCAGCGGGAGGCCCTCTACGAGCAGTACTTC. The full variable domain, in which reference TRBV28 and TRBJ2-7 provide the parts outside the CDR3, is DVKVTQSSRYLVKRTGEKVFLECVQDMDHENMFWYRQDPGLGLRLIYFSYDVKMKEKGDIPEGYSVSREKKERFSLILESASTNQTSMYLCASRSQREALYEQYFGPGTRLTVT.

The table lists this clonotype with a few counts. DNA for the CDR3: TGTGCCAGCAGTTACCTGCAGGGAGACTATGGCTACACCTTC. Protein sequence: CASSYLQGDYGYTF. The chain couples TRBV6-5 to TRBJ1-2, with a weak D call TRBD1 (5 bases). Trimming left V 2 bases short and J 3 bases short, with 10 bases between. The germline CDR1 and CDR2 sequences are MNHEY and SVGAGI. This CDR3 is 14 amino acids long.

The gene calls are TRBV24-1 and TRBJ2-3, with D tentatively TRBD1 (6 bases). Germline CDR1 KGHDR, CDR2 SFDVKD. The CDR3 is made up of 16 amino acids. Trimming pared 0 bases from V and 11 bases from J, leaving 20 bases between. Written as DNA, the CDR3 is TGTGCCACCAGTGATTTGCAGGCAGGGGCAACAGATTTGCAGTATTTT. Encoded protein: CATSDLQAGATDLQYF.